This T cell receptor beta chain was observed in a study of cytomegalovirus exposure and HLA in healthy donors. The PCR was carried out with 60 Vbeta primers and 13 Jbeta primers. Sequencing was performed with immunoSEQ multiplex PCR; in TCRdb, only in-frame clones are kept and a portion is missing. Counted here are around 160,000 clones, roughly 79% occurring once; the ten biggest clones make up 0.95% to 1.1%. Points from the study as a whole: With high specificity and sensitivity, the classifier reportedly diagnosed cytomegalovirus status. Presence/absence analyses assumed roughly uniform sequencing depth across donors.

Remarks on this clone: Its antigen is as yet unknown.

The material sequenced was PBMCs. The clonotype comes from a woman between 40 and 50 years old in good health and CMV-seronegative.

The CDR3 spells CASSEPGQGDTQYF. As DNA, the CDR3 is TGTGCCAGCAGTGAACCGGGACAGGGAGATACGCAGTATTTT. J is TRBJ2-3 and V is TRBV6-1; 9 bases fit TRBD1. CDR3 length: 14 residues. CDR1 MNHNS and CDR2 SASEGT come from the germline V gene. V trimming: 2 bases; J trimming: 5 bases; junction bases outside the gene matches: 2.